Here is one T cell receptor beta chain with its context. Its target is not known. This sample was taken from a study of T cell responses to AZD1222 COVID-19 vaccine. The study, taken as a whole, reports: Regions 160-218 and 743-854 held dominance among vaccine-associated CD4 TCRs, which spanned spike. Donors were mostly white British, more females; clonal diversity possibly underestimated.

Germline CDR1 reads SGHTA; CDR2 reads FQGNSA. The CDR3 spans 18 residues. Between the trimmed V and J ends, which lost 3 bases and 0 bases, there was a span of 21 bases. Clones were read by immunoSEQ multiplex PCR, and TCRdb kept only the in-frame ones, dropping some. The data contain tens of thousands of clones, around nine tenths of them singletons. This specimen was peripheral blood, taken 28 days after the second AZD1222 dose. This receptor was identified in an adult who received the AZD1222 COVID-19 vaccine. The V call is TRBV7-2, the J call TRBJ2-7; TRBD2 is a possible D gene (6 bases). The CDR3 protein is CASSFLGSGGESSYEQYF. In nucleotides, the CDR3 is TGTGCCAGCAGCTTCCTGGGCTCGGGCGGGGAAAGCTCCTACGAGCAGTACTTC.